The T cell receptor beta chain under discussion was sequenced for a study of T-cell memory formation after mild COVID-19. The wider study: Largely donor-specific sequence clusters came from a couple of donors. Study-wide findings and caveats: CD4+ contracting clones were found mainly in CM and EM, and CD8+ ones in EMRA. Some clones that responded were present in memory (sampled pre-infection), which suggests cross-reactive memory joined.

MiXCR was run by TCRdb on the 5' RACE reads, yielding one entry per CDR3 protein. Of a few hundred thousand distinct CDR3 sequences listed, 15% to 20% were seen once; the top ten hold roughly a fifth. This clonotype appeared a few times. Its specificity is not known. From germline, CDR1 is SGHVS and CDR2 FNYEAQ. The CDR3 has 14 amino acids. With V trimmed by 5 bases and J by 4 bases, 8 bases remained unmatched. The chain is built from TRBV7-6 and TRBJ2-7; 7 bases align to TRBD1. The sample consisted of PBMCs or a T cell subset sorted from them (not recorded which). This receptor was taken from a young man who had mild COVID-19 (a few samples of this study predate the infection). Cell type and time point are not known. The CDR3 spells CASSRRDRSYEQYF. Written as DNA, the CDR3 is TGTGCCAGCAGCCGCCGGGACAGAAGTTACGAGCAGTACTTC.